Described below is a single TCR beta chain sequence and its context. Its target is unknown. Other DNA sequences in the same sample also yield this CDR3. Measured with immunoSEQ multiplex PCR; TCRdb has only the in-frame clones, and not every one. The profile shows more than 1.2 million clones, less than 99% of them singletons. The sample comes from a study of shared clonotypes between healthy human individuals. The study's findings and limits: Rarefaction indicated that sorted-subset sequencing remained incomplete although depth was large. Generation probabilities were higher for clonotypes shared across all four sorted-subset donors than for unshared ones. Sample collection involved blood only; tissue repertoires are likely different.

Germline trimming cut 1 base from V and 0 bases from J; bases unmatched to any gene: 0. This CDR3 comprises 14 residues. CDR1 SGDLS and CDR2 YYNGEE come from the germline V gene. This chain joins TRBV9 and TRBJ2-7, with TRBD2 matching 8 bases. The receptor comes from a man aged 30-40 years in good health. The sample taken for sequencing was naive CD4+ T cells sorted from blood. Indicated subset: CD45RA+ positively selected. CDR3 region: CASSVTSGSYEQYF. CDR3 nucleotide sequence: TGTGCCAGCAGCGTAACTAGCGGCTCCTACGAGCAGTACTTC.